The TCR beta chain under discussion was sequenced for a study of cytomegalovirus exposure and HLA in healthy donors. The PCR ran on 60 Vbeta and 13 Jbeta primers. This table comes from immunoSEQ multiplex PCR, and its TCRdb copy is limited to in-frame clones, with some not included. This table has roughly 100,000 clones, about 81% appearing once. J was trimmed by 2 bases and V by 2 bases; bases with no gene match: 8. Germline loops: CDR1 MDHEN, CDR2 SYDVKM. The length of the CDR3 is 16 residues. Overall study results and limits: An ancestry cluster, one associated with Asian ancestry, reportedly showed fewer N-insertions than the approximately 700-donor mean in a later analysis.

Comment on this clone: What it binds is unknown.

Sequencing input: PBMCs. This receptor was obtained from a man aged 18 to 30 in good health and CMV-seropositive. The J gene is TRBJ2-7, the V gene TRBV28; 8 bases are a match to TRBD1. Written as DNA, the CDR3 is TGTGCCAGCAGTTTACCCCTGACAGGGGACCCCTACGAGCAGTACTTC. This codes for CASSLPLTGDPYEQYF.